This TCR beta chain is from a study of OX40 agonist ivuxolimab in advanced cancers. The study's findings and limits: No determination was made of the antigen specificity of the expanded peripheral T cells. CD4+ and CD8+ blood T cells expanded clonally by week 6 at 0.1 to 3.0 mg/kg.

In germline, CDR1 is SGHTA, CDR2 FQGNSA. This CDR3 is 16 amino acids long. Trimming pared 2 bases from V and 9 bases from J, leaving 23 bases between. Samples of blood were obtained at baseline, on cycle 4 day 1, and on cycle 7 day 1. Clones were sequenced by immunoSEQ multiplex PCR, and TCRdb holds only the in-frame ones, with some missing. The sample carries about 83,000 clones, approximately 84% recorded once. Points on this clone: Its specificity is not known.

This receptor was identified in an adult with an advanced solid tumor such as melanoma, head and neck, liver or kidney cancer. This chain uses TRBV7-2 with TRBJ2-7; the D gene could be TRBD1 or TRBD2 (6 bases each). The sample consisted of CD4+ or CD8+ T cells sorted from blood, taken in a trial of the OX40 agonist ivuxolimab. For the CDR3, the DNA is TGTGCCAGCAGCTTATTGGGGGCGGGGCCGGCGCGCGGGCAGTACTTC. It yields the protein CASSLLGAGPARGQYF.